This TCR beta chain was recovered during a study of cytotoxic CD8 clonotypes in ibrutinib-treated CLL. Study context: It was after a median approximately twelve months of treatment, range 6 to 36, that response samples were taken. Study-wide results and limits: Clonality increased at ibrutinib response and stayed stable in sustained remission. At progression, however, it fell back toward baseline.

Germline V gene data show CDR1 as MNHNY and CDR2 as SVGAGI (reference sequence). CDR3 length: 14 residues. The V end was cut by 0 bases, the J end by 1 base, with 3 bases between. Libraries were prepared by immunoSEQ multiplex PCR; TCRdb keeps only in-frame clonotypes and omits some of them. The sample lists about 92,000 clones; approximately 71% were seen once. This clone has a single count. What it binds is unknown. Sequencing used PBMCs, obtained after 24 months of ibrutinib treatment. J is TRBJ2-2 and V is TRBV6-6; no definite D call. The sequence derives from a human donor with chronic lymphocytic leukemia. CDR3 in amino acids: CASSYSQNTGELFF. CDR3 DNA sequence: TGTGCCAGCAGTTACTCCCAGAACACCGGGGAGCTGTTTTTT.